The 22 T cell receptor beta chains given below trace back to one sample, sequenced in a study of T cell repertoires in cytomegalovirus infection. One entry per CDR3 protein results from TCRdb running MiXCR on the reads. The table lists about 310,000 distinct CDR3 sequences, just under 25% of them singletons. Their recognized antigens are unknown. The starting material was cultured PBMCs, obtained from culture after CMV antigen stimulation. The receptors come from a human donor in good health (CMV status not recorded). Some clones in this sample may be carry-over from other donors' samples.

The CDR3 sequence is CASSFGEHRGAKGYEQYF. CDR3 DNA sequence: TGTGCCAGCAGTTTTGGGGAACACAGGGGAGCTAAGGGCTACGAGCAGTACTTC. The chain joins TRBV28 to TRBJ2-7, with TRBD1 matching over 7 bases. In germline, CDR1 is MDHEN, CDR2 SYDVKM. Trimming took 3 bases from V and 3 from J; bases not matched to a gene: 17. This CDR3 comprises 18 residues. The whole variable domain, remainder taken from reference TRBV28 and TRBJ2-7, is DVKVTQSSRYLVKRTGEKVFLECVQDMDHENMFWYRQDPGLGLRLIYFSYDVKMKEKGDIPEGYSVSREKKERFSLILESASTNQTSMYLCASSFGEHRGAKGYEQYFGPGTRLTVT.

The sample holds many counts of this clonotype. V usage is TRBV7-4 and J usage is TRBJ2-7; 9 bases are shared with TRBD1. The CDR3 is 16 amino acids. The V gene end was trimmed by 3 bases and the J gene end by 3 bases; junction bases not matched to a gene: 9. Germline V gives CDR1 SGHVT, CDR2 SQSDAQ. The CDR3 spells CASSLPGQGLFYEQYF. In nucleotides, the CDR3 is TGTGCCAGCAGCTTGCCGGGACAGGGTCTCTTCTACGAGCAGTACTTC.

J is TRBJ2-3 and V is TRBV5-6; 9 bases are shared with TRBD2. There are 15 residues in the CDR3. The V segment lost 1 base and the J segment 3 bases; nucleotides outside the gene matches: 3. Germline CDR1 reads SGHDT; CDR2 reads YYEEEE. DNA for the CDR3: TGTGCCAGCAGCTTGATAACTAGCGGGACAGATACGCAGTATTTT. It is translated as CASSLITSGTDTQYF.

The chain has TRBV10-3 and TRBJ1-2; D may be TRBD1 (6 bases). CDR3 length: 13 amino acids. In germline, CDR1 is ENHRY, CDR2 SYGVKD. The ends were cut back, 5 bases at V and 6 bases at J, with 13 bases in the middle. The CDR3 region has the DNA TGTGCCATCAGTCCCGACAGGAATGATGGCTACACCTTC. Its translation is CAISPDRNDGYTF.

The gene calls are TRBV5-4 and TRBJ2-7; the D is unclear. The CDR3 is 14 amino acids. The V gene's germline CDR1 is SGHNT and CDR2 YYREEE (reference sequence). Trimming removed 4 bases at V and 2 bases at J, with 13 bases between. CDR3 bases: TGTGCCAGCAGCCCCACTCGGACCCCCTACGAGCAGTACTTC. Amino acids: CASSPTRTPYEQYF.

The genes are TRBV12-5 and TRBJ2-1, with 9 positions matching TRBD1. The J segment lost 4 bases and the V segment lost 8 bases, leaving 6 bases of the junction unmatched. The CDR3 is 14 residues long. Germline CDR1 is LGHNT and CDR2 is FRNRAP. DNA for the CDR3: TGTGCTAGTTCTGGACAGGGGTGGTACAATGAGCAGTTCTTC. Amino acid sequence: CASSGQGWYNEQFF.

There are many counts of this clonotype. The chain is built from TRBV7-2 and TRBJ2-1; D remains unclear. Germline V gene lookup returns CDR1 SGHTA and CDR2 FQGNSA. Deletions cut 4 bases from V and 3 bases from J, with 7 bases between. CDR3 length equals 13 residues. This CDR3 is CASSYDIYNEQFF. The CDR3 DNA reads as TGTGCCAGCAGCTACGACATCTACAATGAGCAGTTCTTC.

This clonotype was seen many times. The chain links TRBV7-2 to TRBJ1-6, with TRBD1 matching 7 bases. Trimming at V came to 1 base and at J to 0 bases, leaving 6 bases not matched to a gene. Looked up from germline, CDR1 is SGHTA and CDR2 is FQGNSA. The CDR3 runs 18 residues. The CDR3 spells CASSLVGQEVSYNSPLHF. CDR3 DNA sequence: TGTGCCAGCAGCTTAGTCGGACAGGAGGTCTCCTATAATTCACCCCTCCACTTT.

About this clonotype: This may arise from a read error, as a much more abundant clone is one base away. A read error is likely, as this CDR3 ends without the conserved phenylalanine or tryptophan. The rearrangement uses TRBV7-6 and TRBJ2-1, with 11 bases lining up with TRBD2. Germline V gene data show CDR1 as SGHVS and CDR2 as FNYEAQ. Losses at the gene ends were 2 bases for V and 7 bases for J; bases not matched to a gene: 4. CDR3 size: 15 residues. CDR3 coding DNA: TGTGCCAGCAGCTTATTAGCGGGAGGGGGTAATGAGCAGTTCTTA. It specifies CASSLLAGGGNEQFL.

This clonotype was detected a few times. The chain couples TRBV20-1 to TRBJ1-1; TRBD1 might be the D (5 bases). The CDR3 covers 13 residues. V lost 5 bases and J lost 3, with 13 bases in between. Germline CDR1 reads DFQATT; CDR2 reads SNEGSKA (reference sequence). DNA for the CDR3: TGCAGTGCTCGGGGCGGCGGAGACACTGAAGCTTTCTTT. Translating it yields CSARGGGDTEAFF.

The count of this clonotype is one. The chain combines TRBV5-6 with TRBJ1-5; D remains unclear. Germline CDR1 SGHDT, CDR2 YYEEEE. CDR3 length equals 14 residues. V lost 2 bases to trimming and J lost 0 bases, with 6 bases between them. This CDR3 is CASSLLNSNQPQHF. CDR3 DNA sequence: TGTGCCAGCAGCTTATTAAATAGCAATCAGCCCCAGCATTTT.

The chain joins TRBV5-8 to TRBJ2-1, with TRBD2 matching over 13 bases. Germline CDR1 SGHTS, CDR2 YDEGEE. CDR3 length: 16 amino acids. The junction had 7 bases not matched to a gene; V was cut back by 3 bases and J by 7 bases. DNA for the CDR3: TGTGCCAGCAGCTCGGGACTAGCGGGATGGTTGAATGAGCAGTTCTTC. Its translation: CASSSGLAGWLNEQFF. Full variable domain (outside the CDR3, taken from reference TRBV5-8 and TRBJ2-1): EAGVTQSPTHLIKTRGQQATLRCSPISGHTSVYWYQQALGLGLQFLLWYDEGEERNRGNFPPRFSGRQFPNYSSELNVNALELEDSALYLCASSSGLAGWLNEQFFGPGTRLTVL.

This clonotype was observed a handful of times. Here the CDR3 reads CASSTDLGNTIYF. DNA for the CDR3: TGTGCCAGCAGTACGGACCTTGGAAACACCATATATTTT. The chain employs TRBV12-3 or TRBV12-4 and TRBJ1-3; D not resolved. The length of the CDR3 is 13 residues. V shed 5 bases and J shed 3 bases, with 8 bases lying between them.

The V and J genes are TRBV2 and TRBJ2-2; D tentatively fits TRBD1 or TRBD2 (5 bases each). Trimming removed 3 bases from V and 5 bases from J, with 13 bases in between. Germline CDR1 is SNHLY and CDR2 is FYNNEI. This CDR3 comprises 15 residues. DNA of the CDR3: TGTGCCAGCAGTGATGGGGGTAAAGGAACCGGGGAGCTGTTTTTT. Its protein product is CASSDGGKGTGELFF.

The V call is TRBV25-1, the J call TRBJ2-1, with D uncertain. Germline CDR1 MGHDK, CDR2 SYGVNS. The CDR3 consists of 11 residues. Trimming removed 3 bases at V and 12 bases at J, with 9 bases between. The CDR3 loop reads CASSDQWGQFF. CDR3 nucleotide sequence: TGTGCCAGCAGTGATCAATGGGGGCAGTTCTTC.

As DNA, the CDR3 is TGCAGTGCTAGATCTGAAGGGGATCAGCCCCAGCATTTT. Its translation: CSARSEGDQPQHF. The V gene is TRBV20-1, the J gene TRBJ1-5, with a weak D call TRBD1 (5 bases). This CDR3 comprises 13 residues. With 2 bases removed from V and 5 bases from J, the gap between germline ends came to 10 bases. Germline V lookup: CDR1 DFQATT, CDR2 SNEGSKA (reference sequence).

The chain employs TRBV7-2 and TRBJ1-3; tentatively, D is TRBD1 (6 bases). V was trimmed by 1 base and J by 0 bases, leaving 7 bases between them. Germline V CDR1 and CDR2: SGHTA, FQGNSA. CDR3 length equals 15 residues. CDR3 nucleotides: TGTGCCAGCAGCTTAGGGGGACACTCTGGAAACACCATATATTTT. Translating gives CASSLGGHSGNTIYF.

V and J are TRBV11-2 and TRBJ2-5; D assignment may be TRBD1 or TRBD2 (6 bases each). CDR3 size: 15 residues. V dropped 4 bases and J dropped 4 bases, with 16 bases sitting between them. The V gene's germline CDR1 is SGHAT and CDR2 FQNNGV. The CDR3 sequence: CASSSLPGARETQYF. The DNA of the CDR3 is TGTGCCAGCAGCTCCCTCCCGGGGGCCCGAGAGACCCAGTACTTC.

Written as DNA, the CDR3 is TGCAGCTGGCCTTCCCTGGGGGACTACGAAAAACTGTTTTTT. Translated: CSWPSLGDYEKLFF. The chain is built from TRBV20-1 and TRBJ1-4, with a weak D call TRBD1 (5 bases). This CDR3 has 14 residues. Germline CDR1 DFQATT, CDR2 SNEGSKA (reference sequence).

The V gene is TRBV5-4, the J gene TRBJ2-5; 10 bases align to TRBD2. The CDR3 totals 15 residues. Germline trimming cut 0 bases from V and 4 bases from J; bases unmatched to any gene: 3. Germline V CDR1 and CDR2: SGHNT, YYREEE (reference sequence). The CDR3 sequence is CASSLASGRGETQYF. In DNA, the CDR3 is TGTGCCAGCAGCTTGGCTAGCGGGAGAGGAGAGACCCAGTACTTC.

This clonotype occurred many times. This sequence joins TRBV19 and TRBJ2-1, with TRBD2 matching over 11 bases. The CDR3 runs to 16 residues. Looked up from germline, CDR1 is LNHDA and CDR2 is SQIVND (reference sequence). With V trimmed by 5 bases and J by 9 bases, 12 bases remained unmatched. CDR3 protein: CASSPCLLAGVCEQFF. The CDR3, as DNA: TGTGCCAGTAGTCCCTGTCTACTAGCGGGAGTGTGTGAGCAGTTCTTC.

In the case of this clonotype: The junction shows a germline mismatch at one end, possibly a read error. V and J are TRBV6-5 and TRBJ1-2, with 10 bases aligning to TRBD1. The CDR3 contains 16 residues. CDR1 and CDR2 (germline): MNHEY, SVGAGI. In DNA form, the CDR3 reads TGTGCCAGCAAAAGACAGGGGGCGCAGCTGAACTATGGCTACGCCTTC. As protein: CASKRQGAQLNYGYAF.